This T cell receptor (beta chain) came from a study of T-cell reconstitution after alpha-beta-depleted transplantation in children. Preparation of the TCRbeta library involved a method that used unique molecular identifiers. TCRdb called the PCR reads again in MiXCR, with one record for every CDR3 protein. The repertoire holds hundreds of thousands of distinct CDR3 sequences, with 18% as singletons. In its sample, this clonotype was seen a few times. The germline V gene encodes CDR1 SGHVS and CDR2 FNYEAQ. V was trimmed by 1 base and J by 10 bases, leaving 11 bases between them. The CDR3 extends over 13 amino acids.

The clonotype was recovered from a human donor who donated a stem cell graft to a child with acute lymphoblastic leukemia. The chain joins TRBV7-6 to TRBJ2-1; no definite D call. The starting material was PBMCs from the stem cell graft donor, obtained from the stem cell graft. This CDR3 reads CASSLEARPEQFF. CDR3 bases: TGTGCCAGCAGCTTAGAGGCACGACCCGAGCAGTTCTTC.